Below, one TCR beta chain is given with its context. A single count supports this clone. Its antigen is still unknown. Base qualities were left out, and no much larger clone turns up one base away. This sample is part of a study of somatic mutations in cytotoxic T cells in rheumatoid arthritis (dated by TCRdb to the late 2010s). At the level of the whole study: Some V beta antibody-stained T-cell populations were flow-sorted on a FACSAria II or Sony SH800 at nearly 100% purity, and sorted V beta1+ cells also underwent TCRB sequencing. For some 68 rheumatoid arthritis patients and 20 or so healthy controls, TCRB deep sequencing was carried out. The study asked whether expanded CD8+ T-cell clones in newly diagnosed, untreated rheumatoid arthritis carry somatic mutations, and used TCRB deep sequencing to characterize clonality. Median age was essentially the same in the patient group and the control group.

Overall results and qualifications from the work: The finding that TRBV07 was slightly underrepresented in patients was left unadjusted for multiple comparisons. An increase of CD8+ clonality with age was seen in patients (Spearman r ≈ 0.49) but not in healthy controls. CD8+ T-cell clonality in rheumatoid arthritis patients was not significantly different from that in age-matched healthy controls. The largest CD8+ clone made up more than 20% of CD8+ cells in about an eighth of the 65 patients, and blood and synovial fluid shared several identical CD8+ TCRB sequences. The antigen targets of the expanded CD8+ clones were unknown, and absence from virus-specific databases did not rule out viral specificity.

Healthy controls were over 15 blood donors whose buffy coats were used, with a median age of around 56 years (range 21-70) and about 55% female. Flow cytometry confirmed the purity of CD4+ and CD8+ cells that had been isolated by positive magnetic bead selection on an AutoMACS. Peripheral blood mononuclear cells were isolated by Ficoll-Paque PLUS density gradient separation. Nucleospin Tissue or Tissue XS kits were used to extract DNA from CD4-enriched, CD8-enriched or PBMC samples, and a Qubit 2.0 fluorometer was used for quantification. TCRB CDR3 sequencing used the immunoSEQ assay on genomic DNA. From the authors' description of their analysis: Nothing other than productive TCRB rearrangements was included in the analyses. Defining a clone by its unique TCRB CDR3 sequence, the study calculated clonality as a productive clonality index derived from Shannon entropy. Repertoire overlap between two samples was calculated from the template counts of each clone relative to total templates per sample. A correlation with a Spearman r of 0.55 to 0.65 was found between V-gene usage by flow cytometry and V-gene usage by TCRB sequencing. TCRdb obtained this table from immuneACCESS and retained in-frame rearrangements with V and J assigned. These tables miss some clones; where compared with another copy, unresolved V genes account for less than half of the shortfall, and the remainder is unexplained. That table is the source of V, J and clone size, and D and trimming were worked out from the DNA. The sample data list under 20,000 clones, and roughly 90% of these were observed just once. Clones ranked in the top ten supply over 12% of the sample.

V is pared back by 7 bases and J by 4 bases, with 16 bases lying between the germline termini. The CDR3 goes from the cysteine to the phenylalanine over 13 residues. Of the read, only the CDR3 DNA is kept; its 39 bases are in frame from base 1. The germline V gene sets CDR1 to SQVTM and CDR2 to ANQGSEA. The chain couples TRBV29-1 to TRBJ1-1, and possibly TRBD1, on 6 matching bases. This sequence was found in a man aged 35 to 55 in good health. The sequenced sample consisted of CD8+ T cells sorted from blood. The DNA sequence is as follows: TGCAGCGCTAAACAGGGTTTTGGCACTGAAGCTTTCTTT. Translation gives CSAKQGFGTEAFF.